This T cell receptor beta chain was captured in a study of tumour-infiltrating T cells in Burkitt lymphoma. CDR3 size: 12 residues. Trimming cost V 5 bases and J 2 bases, with 6 bases left between them. Per germline, CDR1 SGDLS and CDR2 YYNGEE. The assay was immunoSEQ multiplex PCR, and TCRdb's table has in-frame clones only and misses some. Among about 3,700 clones listed, less than 20% were seen once. This TCR was recovered from a human donor with Burkitt lymphoma. The chain joins TRBV9 to TRBJ2-3; D assignment may be TRBD1 or TRBD2 (5 bases each). Sequenced sample: tumor tissue. The CDR3 sequence: CASRGDTDTQYF. CDR3 sequence (DNA): TGTGCCAGCAGGGGGGACACAGATACGCAGTATTTT.